This entry describes one T cell receptor (beta chain). The data are from a study of CD8 T cells in Susac syndrome. The authors reverse transcribed roughly 0.5 to 1 ug RNA with random hexamers. Amplification of the TCR beta CDR3 was carried out by immunoSEQ multiplex PCR, which spanned a total of 54 Vbeta and 13 Jbeta segments. TCRdb processed the immunoSEQ multiplex PCR reads anew with MiXCR; each CDR3 protein has one entry. The sample contains some 110,000 distinct CDR3 sequences, approximately 95% of which appear only once. This CDR3 contains 14 residues. From germline, CDR1 is LGHNT and CDR2 FRNRAP. With 1 base removed from V and 5 bases from J, the gap between germline ends came to 9 bases.

The source material was CD8+ T cells from PBMCs. The TCR comes from a human donor with multiple sclerosis. The rearrangement links TRBV12-5 to TRBJ2-1; D is ambiguous. Written as DNA, the CDR3 is TGTGCTAGTGGTTTGGATCTGTGGGACAATGAGCAGTTCTTC. It yields the protein CASGLDLWDNEQFF.